A single sample is the source of the 24 T cell receptor beta chains below, sequenced in a study of vaccination effects on CD4 cells after COVID-19. No cognate antigen is known for these TCRs. Here immunoSEQ multiplex PCR was the method, and the copy in TCRdb shows in-frame clones only, minus some. Of tens of thousands of clones listed, around 79% are singletons. In the ViraFEST assay, antigen-specific CD4+ clonotypes were identified by expansion after peptide-pool stimulation. Having been cultured for around nine days, the cells underwent CD4+ T cell isolation. No vaccinee had earlier SARS-CoV-2 infection, and nucleocapsid antibodies were negative. Here the sequenced sample was CD4+ T cells from PBMCs cultured with HCoV-NL63 spike peptides, taken before COVID-19 vaccination. All receptors come from a human donor who received a COVID-19 vaccine.

The chain has TRBV19 and TRBJ1-1; D is perhaps TRBD1 (5 bases). Germline lookup yields CDR1 LNHDA and CDR2 SQIVND (reference sequence). This CDR3 spans 16 amino acids. V lost 4 bases to trimming and J lost 2 bases, with 17 bases between them. The CDR3: CASSNLQGSLNTEAFF. Here the CDR3 DNA reads TGTGCCAGTAGTAATCTCCAGGGCTCTTTAAACACTGAAGCTTTCTTT.

This rearrangement joins TRBV10-3 to TRBJ2-1, with a tentative D call TRBD1 (6 bases). The CDR3 has 15 amino acids. Trimming shortened V by 7 bases and J by 5 bases, and 18 bases separated the two germline ends. The V gene's germline CDR1 is ENHRY and CDR2 SYGVKD. DNA for the CDR3: TGTGCCATCAAAAGGCGTCAGGGGAATGACAATGAGCAGTTCTTC. Its translation: CAIKRRQGNDNEQFF.

V usage is TRBV7-5 and J usage is TRBJ1-6. TRBV7-5 is designated a pseudogene. CDR3 length: 16 residues. CDR3 DNA sequence: TGTGCCAGAAGCTTAGCATCGGGGAGGCATAATTCACCCCTCCACTTT. It yields the protein CARSLASGRHNSPLHF.

This clone was seen more than once but under ten times. This chain joins TRBV28 and TRBJ2-7; D may be TRBD1 (7 bases). Trimming cost V 3 bases and J 10 bases, with 16 bases left between them. Germline CDR1 reads MDHEN; CDR2 reads SYDVKM. The CDR3 sequence is 13 residues long. The CDR3 coding sequence is TGTGCCAGCAGTTTTGGGGGCAGGGGGGAACAGTACTTC. It specifies CASSFGGRGEQYF.

The V and J genes are TRBV5-4 and TRBJ1-2; D remains ambiguous. Per the germline V gene, CDR1 is SGHNT and CDR2 is YYREEE (reference sequence). The CDR3 is made up of 16 amino acids. V was cut by 4 bases and J by 5 bases, with 21 bases left in between. CDR3 bases: TGTGCCAGCAGCCCCGCGGCCCCTTCGGCGGCGTATGGCTACACCTTC. This translates into CASSPAAPSAAYGYTF.

The V and J genes are TRBV6-5 and TRBJ2-2; tentative D call: TRBD2 (6 bases). The V end was cut by 8 bases, the J end by 2 bases, with 12 bases between. Germline V gene lookup returns CDR1 MNHEY and CDR2 SVGAGI. CDR3 length: 14 amino acids. The CDR3 reads CASRGALNTGELFF. The CDR3 DNA follows: TGTGCCAGCCGCGGGGCCCTAAACACCGGGGAGCTGTTTTTT.

This chain links TRBV28 with TRBJ1-5; 9 bases align to TRBD1. The CDR3 loop spans 19 amino acids. Germline-derived CDR1 and CDR2 are MDHEN and SYDVKM. Trimming at V came to 5 bases and at J to 1 base, leaving 15 bases not matched to a gene. For the CDR3, the DNA is TGTGCCAGCAGTCAGATCGGGACAGGGAGGCTAACGAGCAATCAGCCCCAGCATTTT. Protein sequence: CASSQIGTGRLTSNQPQHF. The whole variable domain, filled in from reference TRBV28 and TRBJ1-5, reads DVKVTQSSRYLVKRTGEKVFLECVQDMDHENMFWYRQDPGLGLRLIYFSYDVKMKEKGDIPEGYSVSREKKERFSLILESASTNQTSMYLCASSQIGTGRLTSNQPQHFGDGTRLSIL.

The J gene is TRBJ2-7, the V gene TRBV10-3; 7 bases align to TRBD1. V shed 6 bases and J 5 bases; nucleotides not matched to a gene: 10. The CDR3 has 14 amino acids. CDR1 is ENHRY, CDR2 SYGVKD, per germline. The CDR3 region is CAIRGDRVVHEQYF. The DNA for the CDR3 is TGTGCCATCAGGGGCGACAGGGTCGTTCACGAGCAGTACTTC.

This clone has only a few counts. The chain carries TRBV5-4 and TRBJ2-3, with D tentatively TRBD2 (6 bases). The CDR3 is 14 amino acids. Between the trimmed V and J ends, which lost 4 bases and 1 base, there was a span of 10 bases. Germline loops: CDR1 SGHNT, CDR2 YYREEE (reference sequence). The CDR3 reads CASSDPSGTDTQYF. The CDR3 DNA follows: TGTGCCAGCAGCGATCCTAGCGGCACAGATACGCAGTATTTT.

This chain uses TRBV28 with TRBJ1-1, with unresolved D. V was pared by 6 bases and J by 0 bases, with 5 bases between. The CDR3 contains 12 residues. Germline-derived CDR1 and CDR2 are MDHEN and SYDVKM. CDR3 in amino acids: CASRVVNTEAFF. The CDR3 nucleotides are TGTGCCAGCAGGGTGGTGAACACTGAAGCTTTCTTT.

V usage is TRBV6-5 and J usage is TRBJ1-2; TRBD1 matches 7 bases. The CDR3 totals 12 residues. With 6 bases clipped from V and 6 bases from J, the junction kept 4 bases outside the gene matches. Germline-derived CDR1 and CDR2 are MNHEY and SVGAGI. CDR3 in amino acids: CASRPGGNGYTF. CDR3 nucleotides: TGTGCCAGCAGGCCAGGGGGGAATGGCTACACCTTC.

This clone was seen a single time. The V call is TRBV30, the J call TRBJ2-7; D possibly corresponds to TRBD1 (6 bases). This CDR3 is built from 12 residues. Germline V gene sequence: CDR1 GTSNPN, CDR2 SVGIG (reference sequence). Trimming removed 5 bases at V and 2 bases at J, with 10 bases between. In DNA, the CDR3 is TGTGCCTGGGGCCGGGACACCTACGAGCAGTACTTC. Encoded protein: CAWGRDTYEQYF. Variable domain in full (rest from reference TRBV30 and TRBJ2-7): SQTIHQWPATLVQPVGSPLSLECTVEGTSNPNLYWYRQAAGRGLQLLFYSVGIGQISSEVPQNLSASRPQDRQFILSSKKLLLSDSGFYLCAWGRDTYEQYFGPGTRLTVT.

The chain has TRBV4-3 and TRBJ1-2; a weak D match, TRBD1 (5 bases). V shed 0 bases and J shed 4 bases, with 12 bases lying between them. The V gene's germline CDR1 is LGHNA and CDR2 YSLEER. The CDR3 is made up of 15 amino acids. The CDR3 region is CASSQDIGEGYGYTF. CDR3 DNA sequence: TGCGCCAGCAGCCAAGATATAGGGGAGGGCTATGGCTACACCTTC.

CDR3 coding DNA: TGTGCTGGGGGGAGGAACACTGAAGCTTTCTTT. This gives the protein CAGGRNTEAFF. The chain combines TRBV30 with TRBJ1-1; D is perhaps TRBD1 (5 bases). Germline assignment: CDR1 GTSNPN and CDR2 SVGIG (reference sequence). The CDR3 has 11 amino acids.

The gene calls are TRBV7-8 and TRBJ1-1; 8 bases are a match to TRBD1. The CDR3 is 16 residues long. With V trimmed by 3 bases and J by 4 bases, 10 bases remained unmatched. Germline-derived CDR1 and CDR2 are SGHVS and FQNEAQ. CDR3 residues: CASSFAGQGGTTEAFF. CDR3 coding DNA: TGTGCCAGCAGCTTTGCCGGACAGGGTGGTACCACTGAAGCTTTCTTT.

The chain combines TRBV30 with TRBJ1-2, with 8 positions matching TRBD1. This CDR3 region has 14 residues. The V and J ends lost 2 bases and 6 bases, in that order; junction bases with no gene match: 8. CDR1 and CDR2 from the germline V gene are GTSNPN and SVGIG (reference sequence). The DNA of the CDR3 is TGTGCCTGGAGTCAGGGGGCAATAGAGAATGGCTACACCTTC. Translating gives CAWSQGAIENGYTF.

V usage is TRBV29-1 and J usage is TRBJ2-1; TRBD2 aligns across 8 bases. The CDR3 covers 12 residues. Germline V gene sequence: CDR1 SQVTM, CDR2 ANQGSEA. This CDR3 is CTSRRGEDEQFF. For the CDR3, the DNA is TGCACCTCAAGGCGGGGGGAGGATGAGCAGTTCTTC.

V gene TRBV7-9 combines with J gene TRBJ1-1; 9 nucleotides match TRBD1. The trim removed 1 base at V and 1 base at J, leaving 7 bases unmatched. The CDR3 consists of 17 residues. CDR1 is SEHNR, CDR2 FQNEAQ, per germline (reference sequence). CDR3 DNA sequence: TGTGCCAGCAGCTTAGGGGGACAGGGTGGGGGGAACACTGAAGCTTTCTTT. Its translation: CASSLGGQGGGNTEAFF.

The chain employs TRBV19 and TRBJ1-2; D call uncertain. V lost 0 bases, J lost 4 bases, and 3 bases lay in between. Looked up from germline, CDR1 is LNHDA and CDR2 is SQIVND (reference sequence). The CDR3 consists of 12 residues. The CDR3 DNA is TGTGCCAGTAGTATAGATGGCTATGGCTACACCTTC. This codes for CASSIDGYGYTF.

The chain carries TRBV25-1 and TRBJ2-7; 11 positions match TRBD1. Unmatched junction bases numbered 7, after V lost 4 bases and J lost 5 bases. Germline V lookup: CDR1 MGHDK, CDR2 SYGVNS. This CDR3 has 15 amino acids. Here the CDR3 DNA reads TGTGCCAGCAGTGCCTTTGGGGGACAGGGGGACGAGCAGTACTTC. It codes for CASSAFGGQGDEQYF.

The V call is TRBV20-1, the J call TRBJ1-2; D is undetermined. Germline values: CDR1 DFQATT, CDR2 SNEGSKA (reference sequence). This CDR3 spans 12 amino acids. The V gene lost 3 bases and the J gene lost 6 bases, with 11 bases spanning the gap. The CDR3 loop is CSASFQFNGYTF. CDR3 coding DNA: TGCAGTGCTAGTTTCCAGTTCAATGGCTACACCTTC.

The chain recombines TRBV7-9 with TRBJ2-1; 7 bases align to TRBD1. The CDR3 is 14 amino acids. Germline CDR1 is SEHNR and CDR2 is FQNEAQ (reference sequence). Trimming at V came to 5 bases and at J to 5 bases, leaving 6 bases not matched to a gene. The CDR3 here is CASSPWDRDNEQFF. Here the CDR3 DNA reads TGTGCCAGCAGCCCCTGGGACAGAGACAATGAGCAGTTCTTC.

This clone was recorded a few times. The V gene is TRBV25-1, the J gene TRBJ2-7, with 9 bases matching TRBD1. CDR3 length: 15 residues. Unmatched junction bases numbered 8, after V lost 4 bases and J lost 4 bases. Germline CDR1 MGHDK, CDR2 SYGVNS. The CDR3 bases are TGTGCCAGCAGTGCGGGACAGGGTTTTGGGTACGAGCAGTACTTC. It translates to CASSAGQGFGYEQYF.

J is TRBJ2-6 and V is TRBV7-2; the D is unclear. The CDR3 extends over 15 amino acids. Germline V gene lookup returns CDR1 SGHTA and CDR2 FQGNSA. V dropped 5 bases and J dropped 0 bases, with 8 bases sitting between them. The CDR3 loop reads CASSLGFSGANVLTF. DNA for the CDR3: TGTGCCAGCAGCCTGGGATTCTCTGGGGCCAACGTCCTGACTTTC.